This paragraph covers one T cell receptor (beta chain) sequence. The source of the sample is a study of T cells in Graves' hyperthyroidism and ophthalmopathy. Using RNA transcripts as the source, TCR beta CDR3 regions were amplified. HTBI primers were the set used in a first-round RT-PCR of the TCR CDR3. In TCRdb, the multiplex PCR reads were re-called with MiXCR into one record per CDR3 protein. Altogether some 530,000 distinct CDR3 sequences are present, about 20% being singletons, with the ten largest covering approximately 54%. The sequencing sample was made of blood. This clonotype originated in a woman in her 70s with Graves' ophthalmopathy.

CDR3: CSANPGLTHEQYF. The CDR3 bases are TGCAGTGCTAATCCCGGGCTGACGCACGAGCAGTACTTC. This chain connects TRBV20-1 to TRBJ2-7; no firm D call. Looked up from germline, CDR1 is DFQATT and CDR2 is SNEGSKA (reference sequence). With 4 bases removed from V and 5 bases from J, the gap between germline ends came to 15 bases. This CDR3 is built from 13 residues.